The present T cell receptor (beta chain) was sequenced within a study of blood T cell repertoires in COVID-19. Turning to the study itself: Sources were T cells, B-cell-depleted T cells, or PBMCs; the material itself was cDNA or gDNA.

Trimming shortened V by 1 base and J by 5 bases, and 14 bases separated the two germline ends. This CDR3 has 15 residues. Germline V gene lookup returns CDR1 SGHTA and CDR2 FQGNSA. Original processing methods: Amplifying reference gene primers gave estimates of nucleated cell counts. Produced via immunoSEQ multiplex PCR; TCRdb's table is partial and in-frame only. The V and J calls and the clone size are those of that table, but D and trimming were determined from the DNA. The sample lists approximately 300,000 clones; about 85% were seen once. This clone has just one count. This TCR was sampled from a human donor with COVID-19, enrolled during active disease. The donor label of this sample is uncertain. The rearrangement uses TRBV7-2 and TRBJ1-2; no definite D call. The material sequenced was peripheral blood. In nucleotides, the CDR3 is TGTGCCAGCAGCTTAGGTAATCAGCGAGGGTATGGCTACACCTTC. As protein: CASSLGNQRGYGYTF.